This T cell receptor (beta chain) was sequenced during a study of T cells in Graves' hyperthyroidism and ophthalmopathy. Many counts were recorded for this clonotype. Ophthalmopathy patients had Clinical Activity Score at least 3, NOSPECS grade at least 4, duration under 3 months. Diagnosis relied on clinical symptoms, serum thyroxine and TRAb, thyroid ultrasound and orbital computed tomography. CDR1 MNHEY and CDR2 SMNVEV come from the germline V gene (reference sequence). CDR3 length equals 10 residues. V gave up 11 bases and J gave up 6 bases, with 8 bases separating them. The CDR3 regions of TCR beta were amplified from RNA transcripts. First-round RT-PCR of the TCR CDR3 relied on the HTBI primer set. From the multiplex PCR reads, TCRdb called clonotypes with MiXCR, one entry per CDR3 protein. The sample carries 300,000 to 450,000 distinct CDR3 sequences, about 14% recorded once.

The sequenced sample consisted of blood. This receptor was taken from a woman aged 25 to 39 with Graves' ophthalmopathy. The genes are TRBV27 and TRBJ1-5; a weak D match, TRBD1 (6 bases). This CDR3 is CAQGGQPQHF. The CDR3 DNA reads TGTGCCCAAGGGGGTCAGCCCCAGCATTTT.